The source of this T cell receptor (beta chain) is a study of T-cell reconstitution after alpha-beta-depleted transplantation in children. Library preparation (for TCRbeta) was performed with unique molecular identifiers. Via MiXCR, TCRdb re-called the PCR reads, giving one row per CDR3 protein. The sample gives roughly 100,000 distinct CDR3 sequences, 7% to 9% of which show up once; 6.9% is in the top ten. Trimming shortened V by 1 base and J by 2 bases, and 10 bases separated the two germline ends. Germline V gives CDR1 SGHTA, CDR2 FQGNSA. This CDR3 is 15 amino acids long. This clonotype was counted ten times or more.

The chain employs TRBV7-2 and TRBJ2-3, with D maybe TRBD1 (5 bases). Material: PBMCs from the stem cell graft donor, obtained from the stem cell graft. The clonotype originates from a human donor who donated a stem cell graft to a child with congenital amegakaryocytic thrombocytopenia. This chain's CDR3 is CASSLVRANTDTQYF. CDR3 coding DNA: TGTGCCAGCAGCTTAGTCAGGGCCAACACAGATACGCAGTATTTT.